This T cell receptor (beta chain) originates from a study of cytomegalovirus exposure and HLA in healthy donors. Findings and limits, study-wide: Among TCR sequences, most were rare, though some public TCRs appeared in many donors.

Between the trimmed V and J ends, which lost 4 bases and 4 bases, there was a span of 7 bases. CDR1 and CDR2 (germline): WNHNN, SYGVQD (reference sequence). The CDR3 extends over 12 amino acids. As to this clone: The antigen remains unidentified.

Profiling relied on immunoSEQ multiplex PCR, and the TCRdb table lists in-frame clones only, not all of them. The sample contains roughly 130,000 clones, about nine tenths of which appear only once. This receptor was obtained from a man younger than 40 in good health and CMV-seronegative. J is TRBJ1-2 and V is TRBV10-1; tentative D call: TRBD1 (6 bases). Sequenced material: PBMCs. CDR3 nucleotides: TGCGCCAGCAGTGGGGACACCTATGGCTACACCTTC. Translation: CASSGDTYGYTF.